The text below deals with one TCR beta chain. CDR1 and CDR2 from the germline V gene are GTSNPN and SVGIG (reference sequence). Trimming took 5 bases from V and 0 from J, leaving 14 bases between them. This CDR3 is built from 14 residues. This entry comes from a study of T cells in Graves' hyperthyroidism and ophthalmopathy. It was RNA transcripts that yielded the amplified TCR beta CDR3 regions. The HTBI primer set drove a first-round RT-PCR of the TCR CDR3. TCRdb re-called the multiplex PCR reads with MiXCR, one entry per CDR3 protein. The sample records about 250,000 distinct CDR3 sequences, 22% being singletons.

This chain uses TRBV30 with TRBJ2-7, with D maybe TRBD1 (5 bases). The sequenced material came from blood. This clonotype was sampled from a young man with Graves' ophthalmopathy. This CDR3 reads CAWDQQVRSYEQYF. The CDR3 coding sequence is TGTGCCTGGGATCAACAGGTCCGCTCCTACGAGCAGTACTTC.